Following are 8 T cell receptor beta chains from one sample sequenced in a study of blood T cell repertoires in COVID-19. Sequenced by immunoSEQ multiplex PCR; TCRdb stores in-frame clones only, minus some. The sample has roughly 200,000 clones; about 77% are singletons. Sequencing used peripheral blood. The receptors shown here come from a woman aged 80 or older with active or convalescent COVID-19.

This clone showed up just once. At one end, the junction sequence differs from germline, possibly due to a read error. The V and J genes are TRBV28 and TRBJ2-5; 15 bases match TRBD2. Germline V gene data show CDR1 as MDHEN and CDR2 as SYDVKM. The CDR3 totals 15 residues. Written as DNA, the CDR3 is TGTGCCAGCAGTTTCCCCGGGACTAGCGGGGGGCAATGGAACTTC. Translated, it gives CASSFPGTSGGQWNF.

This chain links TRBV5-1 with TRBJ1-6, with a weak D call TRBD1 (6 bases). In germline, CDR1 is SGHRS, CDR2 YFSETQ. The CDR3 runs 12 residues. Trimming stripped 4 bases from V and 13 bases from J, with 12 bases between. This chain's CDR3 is CASSIQGFPLHF. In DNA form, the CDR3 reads TGCGCCAGCAGCATACAGGGCTTTCCCCTCCACTTT.

The CDR3 reads CASSDGSGVVKTQYF. The CDR3, as DNA: TGCGCCAGCAGTGACGGTAGCGGGGTCGTCAAGACCCAGTACTTC. The V call is TRBV10-2, the J call TRBJ2-5, with 8 bases fitting TRBD2. The germline V gene encodes CDR1 WSHSY and CDR2 SAAADI. V lost 3 bases and J lost 6; bases outside the gene matches: 9. This CDR3 spans 15 amino acids.

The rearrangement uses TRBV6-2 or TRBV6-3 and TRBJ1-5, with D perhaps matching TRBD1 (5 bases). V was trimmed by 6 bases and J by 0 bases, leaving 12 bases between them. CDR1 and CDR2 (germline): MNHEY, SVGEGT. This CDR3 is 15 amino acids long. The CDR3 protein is CASSPSGYSNQPQHF. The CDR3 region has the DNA TGTGCCAGCAGCCCCTCAGGGTATAGCAATCAGCCCCAGCATTTT.

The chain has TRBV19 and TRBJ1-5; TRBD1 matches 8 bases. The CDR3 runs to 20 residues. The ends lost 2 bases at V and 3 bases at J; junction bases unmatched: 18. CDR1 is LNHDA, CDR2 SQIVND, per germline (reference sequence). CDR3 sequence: CASSILSTGAGWGSNQPQHF. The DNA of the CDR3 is TGTGCCAGTAGTATATTGTCGACAGGGGCGGGTTGGGGCTCCAATCAGCCCCAGCATTTT.

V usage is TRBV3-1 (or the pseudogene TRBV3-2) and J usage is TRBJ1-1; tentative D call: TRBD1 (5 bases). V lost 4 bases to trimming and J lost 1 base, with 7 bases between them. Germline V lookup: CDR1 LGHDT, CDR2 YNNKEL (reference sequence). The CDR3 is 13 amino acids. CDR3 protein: CASSLGANTEAFF. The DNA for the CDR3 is TGTGCCAGCAGCCTAGGGGCGAACACTGAAGCTTTCTTT.

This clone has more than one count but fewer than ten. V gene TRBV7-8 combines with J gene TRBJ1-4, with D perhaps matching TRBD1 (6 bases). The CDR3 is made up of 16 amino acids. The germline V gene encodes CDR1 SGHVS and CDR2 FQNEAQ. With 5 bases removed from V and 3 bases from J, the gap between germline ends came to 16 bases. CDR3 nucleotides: TGTGCCAGCAGCCTATACCGACAGGCTTCTAATGAAAAACTGTTTTTT. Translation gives CASSLYRQASNEKLFF.

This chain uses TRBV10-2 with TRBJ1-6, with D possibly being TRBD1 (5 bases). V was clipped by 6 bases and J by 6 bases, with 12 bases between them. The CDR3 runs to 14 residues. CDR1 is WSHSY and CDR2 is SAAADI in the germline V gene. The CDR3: CASSQGSSNSPLHF. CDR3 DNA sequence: TGCGCCAGCAGCCAGGGAAGTTCTAATTCACCCCTCCACTTT.